The 14 T cell receptor beta chains listed next were all sequenced from one sample in a study of cytomegalovirus exposure and HLA in healthy donors. The PCR used 60 Vbeta and 13 Jbeta primers. The method was immunoSEQ multiplex PCR; TCRdb's version includes in-frame clones alone and lacks a portion of them. This table has about 130,000 clones, 75% appearing once. The sequenced material came from PBMCs. The receptors stem from a man aged 25-45 years in good health and CMV-seronegative.

The J gene is TRBJ1-5, the V gene TRBV2; D call uncertain. V was shortened by 6 bases and J by 5 bases, with 11 bases between the two germline ends. The CDR3 runs 13 residues. CDR1 is SNHLY, CDR2 FYNNEI, per germline. CDR3 in DNA: TGTGCCAGCAGGGGAGAAAGGGATCAGCCCCAGCATTTT. It codes for CASRGERDQPQHF.

CDR3 nucleotides: TGTGCCAGTAGTCCGCGACAGGGAAACACTGAAAAACTGTTTTTT. It encodes CASSPRQGNTEKLFF. The V call is TRBV19, the J call TRBJ1-4; 7 bases map to TRBD1. Germline V gene sequence: CDR1 LNHDA, CDR2 SQIVND (reference sequence). The V gene end was trimmed by 5 bases and the J gene end by 7 bases; junction bases not matched to a gene: 10. This CDR3 region has 15 residues.

In the case of this clone: The junction shows a germline mismatch at one end, possibly a read error. The chain links TRBV6-5 to TRBJ2-6, with 8 bases fitting TRBD1. The CDR3 contains 15 residues. CDR1 is MNHEY and CDR2 is SVGAGI in the germline V gene. The DNA of the CDR3 is TGTGCCAGCAATCGACAGGGGCCGGGGGCCAACGGCCTGACTTTC. The encoded protein is CASNRQGPGANGLTF.

This chain uses TRBV18 with TRBJ2-7, with 8 bases matching TRBD1. The V and J ends lost 6 bases and 7 bases, in that order; junction bases with no gene match: 14. CDR3 length: 15 residues. The germline V gene has CDR1 KGHSH and CDR2 LQKENI. CDR3 in amino acids: CASSPRRTGSMEQYF. The CDR3 DNA reads TGTGCCAGCTCTCCTCGGCGGACAGGGAGTATGGAGCAGTACTTC.

This clone was found a few times. V and J are TRBV7-9 and TRBJ2-7; D is perhaps TRBD2 (5 bases). Trimming took off 5 bases at V and 4 bases at J, with 15 bases between the two ends. CDR1 is SEHNR, CDR2 FQNEAQ, per germline (reference sequence). The CDR3 contains 14 residues. For the CDR3, the DNA is TGTGCCAGCAGCCCCTCCAAGGGAGTGTACGAGCAGTACTTC. Encoded protein: CASSPSKGVYEQYF. Full variable domain (remainder filled in from reference TRBV7-9 and TRBJ2-7): DTGVSQNPRHKITKRGQNVTFRCDPISEHNRLYWYRQTLGQGPEFLTYFQNEAQLEKSRLLSDRFSAERPKGSFSTLEIQRTEQGDSAMYLCASSPSKGVYEQYFGPGTRLTVT.

The genes are TRBV27 and TRBJ1-4; a possible D gene is TRBD1 (5 bases). CDR1 MNHEY and CDR2 SMNVEV come from the germline V gene (reference sequence). Trimming took 6 bases from V and 7 from J, leaving 18 bases between them. This CDR3 comprises 15 residues. The CDR3 region is CASRPQGLEGEKLFF. The CDR3 DNA is TGTGCCAGCAGACCCCAGGGACTCGAAGGTGAAAAACTGTTTTTT.

This clone was counted between two and nine times. V usage is TRBV7-3 and J usage is TRBJ2-5; possible D gene TRBD2, 6 bases. Trimming removed 9 bases from V and 5 bases from J, with 7 bases in between. Germline CDR1 is SGHTA and CDR2 is FQGTGA. The CDR3 has 10 amino acids. The DNA of the CDR3 is TGTGCCAGGGAGGGGGAGACCCAGTACTTC. Amino acids: CAREGETQYF.

The rearrangement joins TRBV5-6 to TRBJ2-1, with 9 bases lining up with TRBD1. Germline CDR1 reads SGHDT; CDR2 reads YYEEEE. The CDR3 is 13 amino acids. J was trimmed by 2 bases and V by 7 bases; bases with no gene match: 1. The CDR3 DNA reads as TGTGCCAGCCGACAGGGGGCCTACAATGAGCAGTTCTTC. As protein: CASRQGAYNEQFF.

The rearrangement links TRBV6-6 to TRBJ2-7; D remains unclear. Deletions cut 5 bases from V and 5 bases from J, with 10 bases between. This CDR3 spans 12 amino acids. CDR1 is MNHNY and CDR2 is SVGAGI in the germline V gene (reference sequence). CDR3 DNA sequence: TGTGCCAGCAGTCTTCGTTTCGACGAGCAGTACTTC. This codes for CASSLRFDEQYF.

The gene calls are TRBV9 and TRBJ2-3, with D maybe TRBD2 (6 bases). CDR1 is SGDLS, CDR2 YYNGEE, per germline. With 3 bases removed from V and 2 bases from J, the gap between germline ends came to 10 bases. The CDR3 contains 14 residues. Here the CDR3 DNA reads TGTGCCAGCAGCGCTCGGGGGATCACAGATACGCAGTATTTT. Translating it yields CASSARGITDTQYF.

The chain recombines TRBV4-1 with TRBJ2-2; D is undetermined. The V gene lost 4 bases and the J gene lost 5 bases, with 5 bases spanning the gap. This CDR3 contains 12 residues. Germline CDR1 MGHRA, CDR2 YSYEKL. The CDR3 DNA sequence: TGCGCCAGCAGCCTCCGTACCGGGGAGCTGTTTTTT. Translation gives CASSLRTGELFF.

This chain uses TRBV15 with TRBJ2-3, with unresolved D. CDR1 and CDR2 (germline): LNHNV, YYDKDF (reference sequence). The length of the CDR3 is 14 residues. The germline V and J ends were trimmed by 1 base and 6 bases, with 11 bases remaining between them. In DNA, the CDR3 is TGTGCCACCAGCAGAGCACCCTCAGGTGATACGCAGTATTTT. Its protein is CATSRAPSGDTQYF.

This clone has only one observation. The chain combines TRBV5-1 with TRBJ1-2; TRBD1 aligns across 12 bases. This CDR3 spans 17 amino acids. V trimming: 3 bases; J trimming: 7 bases; junction bases outside the gene matches: 13. Germline V gives CDR1 SGHRS, CDR2 YFSETQ. The CDR3 sequence is CASSSGQGALIPGGYTF. CDR3 nucleotides: TGCGCCAGCAGCTCGGGACAGGGGGCGCTTATACCGGGTGGCTACACCTTC.

This clone was picked up a small number of times. The V call is TRBV7-9, the J call TRBJ1-3, with TRBD1 matching over 7 bases. V lost 3 bases, J lost 4 bases, and 9 bases stayed unmatched. The CDR3 covers 16 residues. Germline V gene sequence: CDR1 SEHNR, CDR2 FQNEAQ (reference sequence). The CDR3 DNA reads as TGTGCCAGCAGCTTGGGGCGACAGGGTTGGGGAAACACCATATATTTT. It specifies CASSLGRQGWGNTIYF.